Listed below are T cell receptor beta chains from one sample, sequenced in a study of early T cells in non-severe SARS-CoV-2 infection. TCRdb processed the 5' RACE reads anew with MiXCR; each CDR3 protein has one entry. The sample includes tens of thousands of distinct CDR3 sequences, less than 15% of them seen just once. Input material: whole blood. These receptors were taken from an adult who was a healthcare worker with PCR-confirmed SARS-CoV-2 infection or an uninfected control (not recorded which). CDR3s include the opening cysteine and the closing phenylalanine or tryptophan. D genes are given only for firm matches. The size of a clone is reported for some rows only, either as once, few or many, or as a class for expanded clones.

V gene: TRBV7-3
D gene: -
clone size: many
J gene: TRBJ2-1
CDR3 DNA: TGTGCCAGCAGCTTACAGGGTTCCCTCTCCTACAATGAGCAGTTCTTC
CDR3 protein: CASSLQGSLSYNEQFF

V gene: TRBV10-3
D gene: -
clone size: -
J gene: TRBJ2-6
CDR3 DNA: TGTGCCATCAGCCCAGGCGGGACAATGGTGGCGGGGGCCAACGTCCTGACTTTC
CDR3 protein: CAISPGGTMVAGANVLTF

V gene: TRBV6-5
D gene: TRBD2
clone size: few
J gene: TRBJ2-6
CDR3 DNA: TGTGCCAGCAGTTACCTGGGACTAGCTTCTGGGGCCAACGTCCTGACTTTC
CDR3 protein: CASSYLGLASGANVLTF

V gene: TRBV5-6
D gene: -
clone size: many
J gene: TRBJ2-3
CDR3 DNA: TGTGCCAGCAGCTTGGGCTCGGGCCTGAGGGAGACAGATACGCAGTATTTT
CDR3 protein: CASSLGSGLRETDTQYF

V gene: TRBV6-5
D gene: -
clone size: -
J gene: TRBJ2-7
CDR3 DNA: TGTGCCAGCGCCTTGACGGTCTCCTACGAGCAGTACTTC
CDR3 protein: CASALTVSYEQYF

V gene: TRBV6-1
D gene: TRBD1
clone size: few
J gene: TRBJ2-2
CDR3 DNA: TGTGCCAGCCGCGACAGGGGAAACGGGGAGCTGTTTTTT
CDR3 protein: CASRDRGNGELFF

V gene: TRBV30
D gene: TRBD1
clone size: -
J gene: TRBJ2-1
CDR3 DNA: TGTGCCTGGGGGGGACAGCCTCAAAATCAGGAGCAGTTCTTC
CDR3 protein: CAWGGQPQNQEQFF

V gene: TRBV13
D gene: -
clone size: few
J gene: TRBJ1-1
CDR3 DNA: TGTGCCAGCAGCTTTAAAAACACTGAAGCTTTCTTT
CDR3 protein: CASSFKNTEAFF

V gene: TRBV6-5
D gene: -
clone size: many
J gene: TRBJ2-7
CDR3 DNA: TGTGCCAGCAGTTACCCTGAGCAGGGAGCCGAGCAGTACTTC
CDR3 protein: CASSYPEQGAEQYF

V gene: TRBV6-2/TRBV6-3
D gene: TRBD1
clone size: few
J gene: TRBJ2-7
CDR3 DNA: TGTGCCAGCAGTTACCTCCAGGCGGGACAGGGGCTGTACTTC
CDR3 protein: CASSYLQAGQGLYF

V gene: TRBV2
D gene: -
clone size: -
J gene: TRBJ1-3
CDR3 DNA: TGTGCCAGCACTGAAAGGGACGGCGCTGGAAACACCATATATTTT
CDR3 protein: CASTERDGAGNTIYF

V gene: TRBV6-4
D gene: TRBD2
clone size: many
J gene: TRBJ2-3
CDR3 DNA: TGTGCCAGCAAGGCTAGCGGGGACACAGATACGCAGTATTTT
CDR3 protein: CASKASGDTDTQYF

V gene: TRBV11-2
D gene: -
clone size: -
J gene: TRBJ2-2
CDR3 DNA: TGTGCCAGCAGCTTAAGGGCTAGCTTCCCGCTGAACACCGGGGAGCTGTTTTTT
CDR3 protein: CASSLRASFPLNTGELFF

V gene: TRBV2
D gene: -
clone size: -
J gene: TRBJ2-7
CDR3 DNA: TGTGCCAGCAGTTCAAGGGCGGTAGCCGGGTACGAGCAGTACTTC
CDR3 protein: CASSSRAVAGYEQYF